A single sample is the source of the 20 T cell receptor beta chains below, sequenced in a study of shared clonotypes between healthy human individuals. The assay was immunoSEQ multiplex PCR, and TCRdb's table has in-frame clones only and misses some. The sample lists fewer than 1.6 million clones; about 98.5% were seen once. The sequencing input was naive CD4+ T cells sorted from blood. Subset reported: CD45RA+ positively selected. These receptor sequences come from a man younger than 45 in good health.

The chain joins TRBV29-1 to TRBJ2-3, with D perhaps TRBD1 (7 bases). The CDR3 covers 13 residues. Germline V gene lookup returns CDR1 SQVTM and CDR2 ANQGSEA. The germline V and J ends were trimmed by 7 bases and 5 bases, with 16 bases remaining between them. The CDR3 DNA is TGCAGCGGGAGGGGGCCAGGACTAGATACGCAGTATTTT. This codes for CSGRGPGLDTQYF.

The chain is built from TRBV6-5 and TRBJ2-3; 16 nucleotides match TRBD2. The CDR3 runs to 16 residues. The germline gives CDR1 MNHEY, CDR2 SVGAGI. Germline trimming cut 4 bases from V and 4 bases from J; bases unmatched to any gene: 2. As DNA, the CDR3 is TGTGCCAGCAGTTCCGGGACTAGCGGGAGGGCAGATACGCAGTATTTT. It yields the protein CASSSGTSGRADTQYF.

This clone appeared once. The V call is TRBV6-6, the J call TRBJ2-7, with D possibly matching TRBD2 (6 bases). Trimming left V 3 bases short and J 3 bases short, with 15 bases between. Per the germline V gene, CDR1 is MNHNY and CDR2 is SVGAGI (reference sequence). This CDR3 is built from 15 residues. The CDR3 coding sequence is TGTGCCAGCAGTTATCCCCTAGGAGGGGACTACGAGCAGTACTTC. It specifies CASSYPLGGDYEQYF.

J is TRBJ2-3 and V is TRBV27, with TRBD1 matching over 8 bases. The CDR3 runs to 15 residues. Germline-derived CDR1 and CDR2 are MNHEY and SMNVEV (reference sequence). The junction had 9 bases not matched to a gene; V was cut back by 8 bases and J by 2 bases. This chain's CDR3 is CASSSPRGPTDTQYF. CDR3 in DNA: TGTGCCAGCTCCTCCCCCAGGGGGCCCACAGATACGCAGTATTTT.

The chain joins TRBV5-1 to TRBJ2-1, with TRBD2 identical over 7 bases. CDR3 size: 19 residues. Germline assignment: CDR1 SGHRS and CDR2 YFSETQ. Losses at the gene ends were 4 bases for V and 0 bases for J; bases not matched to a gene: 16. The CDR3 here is CASSRKNFLGGSSYNEQFF. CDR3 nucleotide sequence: TGCGCCAGCAGCCGTAAGAACTTCTTGGGGGGGAGCTCCTACAATGAGCAGTTCTTC. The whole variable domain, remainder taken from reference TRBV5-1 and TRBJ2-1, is KAGVTQTPRYLIKTRGQQVTLSCSPISGHRSVSWYQQTPGQGLQFLFEYFSETQRNKGNFPGRFSGRQFSNSRSEMNVSTLELGDSALYLCASSRKNFLGGSSYNEQFFGPGTRLTVL.

CDR3 nucleotide sequence: TGTGCCAGTAGTATTGGTTGGGTATCGGACACTGAAGCTTTCTTT. Amino acid sequence: CASSIGWVSDTEAFF. J is TRBJ1-1 and V is TRBV19; no clear D. Germline loops: CDR1 LNHDA, CDR2 SQIVND (reference sequence). This CDR3 is 15 amino acids long. The V and J ends lost 3 bases and 3 bases respectively, with 14 bases between them.

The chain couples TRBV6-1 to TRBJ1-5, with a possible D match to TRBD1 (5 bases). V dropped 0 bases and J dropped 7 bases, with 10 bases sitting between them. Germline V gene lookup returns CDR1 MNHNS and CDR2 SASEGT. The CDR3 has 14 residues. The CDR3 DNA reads TGTGCCAGCAGTGAAGCGTGGGACGGACAGCCCCAGCATTTT. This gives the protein CASSEAWDGQPQHF.

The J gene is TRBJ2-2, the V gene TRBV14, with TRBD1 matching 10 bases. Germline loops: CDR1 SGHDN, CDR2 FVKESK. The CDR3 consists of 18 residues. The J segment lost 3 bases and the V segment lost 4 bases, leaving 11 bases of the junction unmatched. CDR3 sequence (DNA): TGTGCCAGCAGCCCTTCCTTACCGGGACAGGGGTACACCGGGGAGCTGTTTTTT. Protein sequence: CASSPSLPGQGYTGELFF.

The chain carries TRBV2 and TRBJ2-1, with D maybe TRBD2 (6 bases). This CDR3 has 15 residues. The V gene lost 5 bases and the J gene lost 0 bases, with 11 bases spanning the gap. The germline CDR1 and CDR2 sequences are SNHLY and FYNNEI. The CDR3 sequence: CASSLSGPSYNEQFF. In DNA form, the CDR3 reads TGTGCCAGCAGTCTAAGCGGGCCCTCCTACAATGAGCAGTTCTTC.

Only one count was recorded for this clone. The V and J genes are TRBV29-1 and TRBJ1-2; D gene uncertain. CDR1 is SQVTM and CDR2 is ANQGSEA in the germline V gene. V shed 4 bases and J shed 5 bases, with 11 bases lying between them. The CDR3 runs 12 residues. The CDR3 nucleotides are TGCAGCGTTGTAGGGAGTGGATATGGCTACACCTTC. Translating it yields CSVVGSGYGYTF.

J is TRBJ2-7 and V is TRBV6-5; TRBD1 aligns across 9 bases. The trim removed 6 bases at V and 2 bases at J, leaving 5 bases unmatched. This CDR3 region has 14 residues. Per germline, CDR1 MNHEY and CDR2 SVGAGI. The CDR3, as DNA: TGTGCCAGCAGCCCACAGGGGGCCGCCTACGAGCAGTACTTC. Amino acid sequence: CASSPQGAAYEQYF.

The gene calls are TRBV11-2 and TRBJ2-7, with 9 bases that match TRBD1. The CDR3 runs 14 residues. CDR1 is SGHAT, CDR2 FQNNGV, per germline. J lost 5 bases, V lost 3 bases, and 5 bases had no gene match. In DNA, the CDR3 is TGTGCCAGCAGCTTCCAGTGGACAGGGGACGAGCAGTACTTC. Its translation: CASSFQWTGDEQYF. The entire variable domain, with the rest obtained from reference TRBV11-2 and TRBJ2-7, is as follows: EAGVAQSPRYKIIEKRQSVAFWCNPISGHATLYWYQQILGQGPKLLIQFQNNGVVDDSQLPKDRFSAERLKGVDSTLKIQPAKLEDSAVYLCASSFQWTGDEQYFGPGTRLTVT.

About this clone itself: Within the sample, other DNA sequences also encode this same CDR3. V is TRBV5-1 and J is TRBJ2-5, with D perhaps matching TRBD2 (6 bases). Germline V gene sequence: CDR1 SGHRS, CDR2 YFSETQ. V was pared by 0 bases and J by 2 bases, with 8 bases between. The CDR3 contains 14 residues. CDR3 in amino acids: CASSLARGQETQYF. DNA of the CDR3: TGCGCCAGCAGCTTGGCACGGGGGCAAGAGACCCAGTACTTC.

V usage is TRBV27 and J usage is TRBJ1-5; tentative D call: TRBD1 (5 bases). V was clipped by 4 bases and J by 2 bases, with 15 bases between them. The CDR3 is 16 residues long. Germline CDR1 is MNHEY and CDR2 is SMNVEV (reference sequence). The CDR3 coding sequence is TGTGCCAGCAGTTCTTGGAAGGGGATTGGCAATCAGCCCCAGCATTTT. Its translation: CASSSWKGIGNQPQHF.

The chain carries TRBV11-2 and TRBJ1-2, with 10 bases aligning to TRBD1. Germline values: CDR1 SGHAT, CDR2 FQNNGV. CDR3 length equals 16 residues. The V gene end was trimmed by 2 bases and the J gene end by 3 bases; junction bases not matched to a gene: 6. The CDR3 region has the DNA TGTGCCAGCAGCTTAATCTACGGACAGGGGGACTATGGCTACACCTTC. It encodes CASSLIYGQGDYGYTF.

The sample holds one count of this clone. This CDR3 reads CASSDTNNQPQHF. The CDR3 DNA follows: TGTGCCAGCAGTGACACAAACAATCAGCCCCAGCATTTT. The chain is built from TRBV2 and TRBJ1-5; D remains ambiguous. Trimming stripped 3 bases from V and 3 bases from J, with 6 bases between. This CDR3 region has 13 residues. From germline, CDR1 is SNHLY and CDR2 FYNNEI.

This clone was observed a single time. The CDR3 is CASSEVRTDTQYF. CDR3 in DNA: TGTGCCAGCAGCGAGGTGAGGACAGATACGCAGTATTTT. The chain is built from TRBV28 and TRBJ2-3; D gene ambiguous. Germline V gene lookup returns CDR1 MDHEN and CDR2 SYDVKM. CDR3 length: 13 amino acids. V was pared by 6 bases and J by 3 bases, with 10 bases between.

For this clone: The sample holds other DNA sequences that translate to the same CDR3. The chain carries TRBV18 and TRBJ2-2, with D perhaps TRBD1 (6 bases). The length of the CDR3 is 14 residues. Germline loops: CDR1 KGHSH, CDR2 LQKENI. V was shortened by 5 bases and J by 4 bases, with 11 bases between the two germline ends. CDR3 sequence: CASSKTGSTGELFF. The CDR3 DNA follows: TGTGCCAGCTCAAAAACAGGGTCCACCGGGGAGCTGTTTTTT.

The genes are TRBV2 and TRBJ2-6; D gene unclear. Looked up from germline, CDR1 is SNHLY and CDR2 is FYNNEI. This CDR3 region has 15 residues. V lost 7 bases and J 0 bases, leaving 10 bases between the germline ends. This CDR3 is CASMADLSGANVLTF. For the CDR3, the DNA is TGTGCCAGCATGGCGGATCTCTCTGGGGCCAACGTCCTGACTTTC.

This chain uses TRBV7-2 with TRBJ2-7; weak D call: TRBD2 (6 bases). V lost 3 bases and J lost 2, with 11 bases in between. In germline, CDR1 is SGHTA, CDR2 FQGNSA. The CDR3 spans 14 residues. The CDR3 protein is CASSLDYTPYEQYF. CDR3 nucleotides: TGTGCCAGCAGCTTGGACTACACCCCCTACGAGCAGTACTTC.